This note documents a single T cell receptor beta chain sequence. Clones were read by immunoSEQ multiplex PCR, and TCRdb kept only the in-frame ones, dropping some. The sample has 130,000 to 150,000 clones; over 85% are singletons. The record originates from a study of control samples from healthy donors and cancer patients. The germline CDR1 and CDR2 sequences are MDHEN and SYDVKM. The ends lost 5 bases at V and 2 bases at J; junction bases unmatched: 5. This CDR3 has 14 amino acids. Sequencing used blood. The chain couples TRBV28 to TRBJ2-7; 8 bases line up with TRBD1. The clonotype comes from a man between 18 and 29 years old in good health. CDR3 amino acids: CASSAGQGPYEQYF. For the CDR3, the DNA is TGTGCCAGCAGTGCAGGACAGGGCCCCTACGAGCAGTACTTC. Variable domain in full (rest from reference TRBV28 and TRBJ2-7): DVKVTQSSRYLVKRTGEKVFLECVQDMDHENMFWYRQDPGLGLRLIYFSYDVKMKEKGDIPEGYSVSREKKERFSLILESASTNQTSMYLCASSAGQGPYEQYFGPGTRLTVT.